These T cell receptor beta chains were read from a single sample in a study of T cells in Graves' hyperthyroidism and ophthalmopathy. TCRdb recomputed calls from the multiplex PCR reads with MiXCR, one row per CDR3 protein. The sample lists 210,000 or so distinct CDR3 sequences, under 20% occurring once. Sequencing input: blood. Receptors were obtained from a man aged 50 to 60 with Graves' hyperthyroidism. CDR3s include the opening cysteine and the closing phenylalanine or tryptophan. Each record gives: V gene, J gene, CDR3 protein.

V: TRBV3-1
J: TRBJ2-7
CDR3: CASSQRGGVSYEQYF

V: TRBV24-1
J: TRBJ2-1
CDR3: CATSDSRTGTGVEQFF

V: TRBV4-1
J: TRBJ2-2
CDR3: CASSQELAGVAGELFF

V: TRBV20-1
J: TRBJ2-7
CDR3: CSAADRLLSYEQYF

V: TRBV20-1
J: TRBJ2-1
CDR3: CSALSGTGYNEQFF

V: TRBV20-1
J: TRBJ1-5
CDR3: CSAGGQGTGAQPQHF

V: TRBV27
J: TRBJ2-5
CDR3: CASSWTSSTQRKTQYF

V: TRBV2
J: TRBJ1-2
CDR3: CASSRGDGYTF

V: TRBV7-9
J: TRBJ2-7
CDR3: CASSSLLAGGFYEQYF

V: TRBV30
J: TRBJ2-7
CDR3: CAWSLGDRQYF

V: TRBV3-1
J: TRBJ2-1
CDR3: CASSQQGLPWNEQFF

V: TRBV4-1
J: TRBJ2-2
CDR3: CASSQAWTINTGELFF

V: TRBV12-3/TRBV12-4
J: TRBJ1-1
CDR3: CASNTKTGPYTEAFF

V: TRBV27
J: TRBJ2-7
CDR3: CASSWASGPYEQYF

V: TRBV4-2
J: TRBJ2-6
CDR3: CASRREDGTNVLTF

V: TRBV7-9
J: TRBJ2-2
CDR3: CASRPLATDTGELFF

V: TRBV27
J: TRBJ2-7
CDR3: CASSFHGQGSSYEQYF

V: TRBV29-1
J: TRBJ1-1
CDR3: CSVFRGPPTFNTEAFF

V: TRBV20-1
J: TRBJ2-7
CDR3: CSARETDSYEQYF

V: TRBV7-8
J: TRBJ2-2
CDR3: CASSKQPGQDAGELFF

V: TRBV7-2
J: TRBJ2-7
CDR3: CASRAQGGEQYF

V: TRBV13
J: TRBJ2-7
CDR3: CASSFNPTGQSSYEQYF

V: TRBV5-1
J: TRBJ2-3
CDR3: CASSLSTEGGGDTQYF

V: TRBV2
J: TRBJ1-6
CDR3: CASTPGQPLHF

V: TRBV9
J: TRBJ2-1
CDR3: CASSPGLAGLTGEQFF

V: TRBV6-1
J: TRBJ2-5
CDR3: CASSVAGPGQETQYF

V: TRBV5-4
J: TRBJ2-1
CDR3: CASRPTGGPYNEQFF

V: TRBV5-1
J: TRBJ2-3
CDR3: CASSWGQTTDTQYF

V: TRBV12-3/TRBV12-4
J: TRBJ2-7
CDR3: CASSLFVGKSYEQYF

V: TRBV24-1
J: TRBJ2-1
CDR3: CATSDLAPGLAENYNEQFF

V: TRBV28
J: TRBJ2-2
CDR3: CASTSGHTGELFF

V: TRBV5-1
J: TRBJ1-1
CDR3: CASSLSGDGVKMNTEAFF

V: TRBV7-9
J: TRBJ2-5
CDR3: CASSLQVGYQETQYF

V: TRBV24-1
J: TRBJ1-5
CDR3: CATSAPGSSNQPQHF

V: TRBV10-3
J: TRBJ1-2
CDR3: CAITHGTGDFYGYTF

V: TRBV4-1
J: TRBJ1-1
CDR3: CASRNSRVTNTEAFF

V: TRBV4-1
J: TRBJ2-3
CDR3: CASSQVTLDTQYF